This entry features one T cell receptor beta chain sequence. Its antigen is unknown. The sample belongs to a study of cytomegalovirus exposure and HLA in healthy donors. About the study: The 120 validation repertoires used the same platform as the approximately 670 first-cohort repertoires (as reported by a later analysis).

Sequencing was performed with immunoSEQ multiplex PCR; in TCRdb, only in-frame clones are kept and a portion is missing. The sample has about 220,000 clones, more than 75% seen once. Study-level points and caveats: Despite most TCR sequences being rare, some public TCRs occurred in many donors. Later, an analysis found that TCR clusters from the first cohort tended to co-occur in the 110 or so validation repertoires.

The CDR3 loop spans 13 amino acids. CDR1 is SGHAT, CDR2 FQNNGV, per germline. V dropped 6 bases and J dropped 6 bases, with 11 bases sitting between them. This chain uses TRBV11-2 with TRBJ2-2; D is undetermined. Sequenced sample: PBMCs. The clonotype was recovered from a man between 18 and 35 years old in good health and CMV-seronegative. The CDR3 sequence is CASRVQFPGELFF. The CDR3, as DNA: TGTGCCAGCAGGGTACAGTTCCCCGGGGAGCTGTTTTTT. The full variable domain, rest sourced from reference TRBV11-2 and TRBJ2-2, is EAGVAQSPRYKIIEKRQSVAFWCNPISGHATLYWYQQILGQGPKLLIQFQNNGVVDDSQLPKDRFSAERLKGVDSTLKIQPAKLEDSAVYLCASRVQFPGELFFGEGSRLTVL.